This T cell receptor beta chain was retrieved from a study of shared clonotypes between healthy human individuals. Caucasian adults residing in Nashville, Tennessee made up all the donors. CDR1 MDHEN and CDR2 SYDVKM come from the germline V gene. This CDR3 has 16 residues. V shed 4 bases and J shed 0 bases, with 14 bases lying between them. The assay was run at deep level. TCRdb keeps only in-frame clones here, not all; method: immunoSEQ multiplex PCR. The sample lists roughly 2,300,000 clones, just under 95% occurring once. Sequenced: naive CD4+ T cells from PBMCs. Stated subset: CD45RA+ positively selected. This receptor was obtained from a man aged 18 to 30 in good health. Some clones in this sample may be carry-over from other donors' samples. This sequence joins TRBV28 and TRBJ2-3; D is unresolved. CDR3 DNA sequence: TGTGCCAGCAGTTCCCCCGCGGCCCCGAGCACAGATACGCAGTATTTT. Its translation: CASSSPAAPSTDTQYF.